This T cell receptor beta chain is from a study of cytomegalovirus exposure and HLA in healthy donors. The study ran its PCR with 60 Vbeta and 13 Jbeta primers. Data came from immunoSEQ multiplex PCR; TCRdb stores just in-frame clones and leaves some out. The repertoire consists of approximately 170,000 clones, with 65% to 80% occurring once and the leading ten covering 4% to 5%. Study observations and caveats: According to a later analysis, donors in an Asian-associated ancestry cluster reportedly had fewer N-insertions than the roughly 630-donor mean. Using the classifier, cytomegalovirus status was reportedly diagnosed with high specificity and sensitivity.

Participants comprised healthy donors of bone marrow. About this clone itself: Its specificity is unknown.

CDR1 LNHNV and CDR2 YYDKDF come from the germline V gene (reference sequence). V dropped 0 bases and J dropped 7 bases, with 6 bases sitting between them. The CDR3 consists of 12 residues. The source of this sequence is a man aged 18 to 29 in good health and CMV-seropositive. The chain carries TRBV15 and TRBJ1-1; D unclear. Sequences were obtained from PBMCs. The CDR3 here is CATSRDVSEAFF. The CDR3, as DNA: TGTGCCACCAGCAGAGATGTCAGTGAAGCTTTCTTT.